The sequence of this T cell receptor beta chain was determined in a study of blood T cell repertoires in COVID-19. Looking at the study overall: Collection of acute and convalescent COVID-19 samples took place in the United States, Italy and Spain. T cells, B-cell-depleted T cells, or PBMCs provided the cDNA or gDNA that served as material.

V was trimmed by 8 bases and J by 4 bases, leaving 21 bases between them. Germline V CDR1 and CDR2: MGHDK, SYGVNS. This CDR3 is 15 amino acids long. How the authors handled the data: Researchers report that nucleated cell counts were estimated from reference gene primer amplification. The protocol was immunoSEQ multiplex PCR, while the TCRdb copy is restricted to in-frame clones and leaves out a portion. D and trimming were read from the DNA, whereas the V and J calls and clone size are those reported in that table. The data contain approximately 350,000 clones, roughly 90% of them seen just once; the ten biggest clones take up 0.95% to 1.5%.

What was sequenced was peripheral blood. The J gene is TRBJ2-7, the V gene TRBV25-1; D possibly corresponds to TRBD2 (5 bases). The TCR was taken from a man aged 35 to 55 with acute or convalescent COVID-19. The chain's CDR3 is CASAGTIGVRYEQYF. CDR3 in DNA: TGTGCCAGCGCGGGCACTATTGGAGTTAGATACGAGCAGTACTTC.